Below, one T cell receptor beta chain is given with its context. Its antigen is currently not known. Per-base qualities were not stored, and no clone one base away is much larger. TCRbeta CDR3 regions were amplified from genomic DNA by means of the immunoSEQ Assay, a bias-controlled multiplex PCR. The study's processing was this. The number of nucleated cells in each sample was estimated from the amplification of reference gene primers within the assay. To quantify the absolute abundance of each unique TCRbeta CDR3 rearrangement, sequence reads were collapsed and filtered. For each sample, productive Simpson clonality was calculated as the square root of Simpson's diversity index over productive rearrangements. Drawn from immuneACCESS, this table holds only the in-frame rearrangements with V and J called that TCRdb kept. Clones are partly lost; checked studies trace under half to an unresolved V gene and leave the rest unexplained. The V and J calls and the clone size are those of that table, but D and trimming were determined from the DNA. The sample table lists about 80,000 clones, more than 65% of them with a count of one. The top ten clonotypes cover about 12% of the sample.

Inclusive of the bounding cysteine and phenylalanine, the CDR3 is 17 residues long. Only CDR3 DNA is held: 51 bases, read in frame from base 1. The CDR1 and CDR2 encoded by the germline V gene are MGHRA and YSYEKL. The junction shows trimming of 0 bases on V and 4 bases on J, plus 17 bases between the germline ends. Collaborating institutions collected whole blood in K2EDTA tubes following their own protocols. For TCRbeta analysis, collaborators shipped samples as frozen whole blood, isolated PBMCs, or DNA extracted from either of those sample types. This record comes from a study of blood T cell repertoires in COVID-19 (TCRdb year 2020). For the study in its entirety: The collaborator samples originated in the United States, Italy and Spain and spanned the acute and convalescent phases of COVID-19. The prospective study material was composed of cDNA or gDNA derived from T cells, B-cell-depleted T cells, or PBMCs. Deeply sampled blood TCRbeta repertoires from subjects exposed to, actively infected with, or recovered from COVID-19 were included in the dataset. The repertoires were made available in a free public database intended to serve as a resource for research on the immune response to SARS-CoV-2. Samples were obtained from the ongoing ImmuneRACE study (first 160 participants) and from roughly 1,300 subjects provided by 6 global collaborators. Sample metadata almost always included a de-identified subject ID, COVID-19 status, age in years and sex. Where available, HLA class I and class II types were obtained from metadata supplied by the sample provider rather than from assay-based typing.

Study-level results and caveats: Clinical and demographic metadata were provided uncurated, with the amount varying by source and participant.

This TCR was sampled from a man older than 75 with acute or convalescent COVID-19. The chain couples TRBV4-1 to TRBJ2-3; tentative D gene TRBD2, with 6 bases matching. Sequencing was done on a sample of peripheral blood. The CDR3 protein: CASSQDYRATRADTQYF. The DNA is TGCGCCAGCAGCCAAGATTATCGCGCGACTAGAGCAGATACGCAGTATTTT.